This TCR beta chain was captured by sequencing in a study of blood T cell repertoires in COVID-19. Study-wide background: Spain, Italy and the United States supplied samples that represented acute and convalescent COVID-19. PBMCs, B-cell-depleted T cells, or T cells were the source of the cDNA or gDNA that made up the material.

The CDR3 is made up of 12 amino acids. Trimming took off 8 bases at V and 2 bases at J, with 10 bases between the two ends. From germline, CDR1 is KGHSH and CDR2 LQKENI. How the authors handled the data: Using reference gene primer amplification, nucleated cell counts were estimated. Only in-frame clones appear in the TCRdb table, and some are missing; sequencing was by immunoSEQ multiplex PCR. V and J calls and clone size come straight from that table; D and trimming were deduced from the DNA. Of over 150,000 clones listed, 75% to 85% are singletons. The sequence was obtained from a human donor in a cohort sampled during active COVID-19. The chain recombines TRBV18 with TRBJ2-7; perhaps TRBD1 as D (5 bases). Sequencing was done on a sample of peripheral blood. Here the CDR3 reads CASGAAAYEQYF. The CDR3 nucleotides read TGTGCCAGCGGGGCGGCGGCCTACGAGCAGTACTTC.